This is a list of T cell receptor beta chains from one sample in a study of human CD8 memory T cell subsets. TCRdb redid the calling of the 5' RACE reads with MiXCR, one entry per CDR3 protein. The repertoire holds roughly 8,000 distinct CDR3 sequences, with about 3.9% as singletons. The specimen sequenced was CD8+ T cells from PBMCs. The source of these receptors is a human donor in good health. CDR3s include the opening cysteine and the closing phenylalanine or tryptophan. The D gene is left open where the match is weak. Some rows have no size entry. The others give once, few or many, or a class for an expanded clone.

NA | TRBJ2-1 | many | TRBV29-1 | CSVVLASDDNEQFF | TGCAGCGTTGTCCTGGCTAGCGACGACAATGAGCAGTTCTTC
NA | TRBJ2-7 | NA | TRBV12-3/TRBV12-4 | CASSNGFSYEQYF | TGTGCCAGCAGTAACGGATTTTCCTACGAGCAGTACTTC
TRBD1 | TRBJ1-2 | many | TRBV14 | CASSQERWDRKITNYGYTF | TGTGCCAGCAGCCAAGAAAGATGGGACAGGAAAATTACTAACTATGGCTACACCTTC
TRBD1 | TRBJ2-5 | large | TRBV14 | CARRPRDSQETQYF | TGTGCCAGGAGACCCCGGGACAGCCAAGAGACCCAGTACTTC
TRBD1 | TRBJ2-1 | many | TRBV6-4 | CASSADRGGGNEQFF | TGTGCCAGCAGTGCCGACAGGGGCGGTGGCAATGAGCAGTTCTTC
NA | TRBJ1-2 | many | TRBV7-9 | CASTGGHYGYTF | TGTGCCAGCACGGGGGGGCACTATGGCTACACCTTC
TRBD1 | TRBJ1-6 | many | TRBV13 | CASSLVGQGWNSPLHF | TGTGCCAGCAGCTTAGTAGGACAGGGCTGGAATTCACCCCTCCACTTT
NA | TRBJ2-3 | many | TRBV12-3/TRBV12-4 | CASSPTVTTDTQYF | TGTGCCAGCAGTCCTACCGTTACGACAGATACGCAGTATTTT
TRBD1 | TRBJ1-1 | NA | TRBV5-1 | CASSTGQALEAFF | TGCGCCAGCAGCACGGGACAGGCCCTTGAAGCTTTCTTT
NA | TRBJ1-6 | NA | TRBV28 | CASGPVSPLHF | TGTGCCAGCGGACCCGTTTCACCCCTCCACTTT
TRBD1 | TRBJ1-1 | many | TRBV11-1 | CASSPPTGVNTEAFF | TGTGCCAGCAGCCCCCCGACAGGGGTGAACACTGAAGCTTTCTTT
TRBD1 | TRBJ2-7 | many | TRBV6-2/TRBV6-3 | CASSFGTGSGEQYF | TGTGCCAGCAGTTTCGGGACAGGGTCGGGCGAGCAGTACTTC
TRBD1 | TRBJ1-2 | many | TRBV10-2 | CASSELDRNYGYTF | TGCGCCAGCAGTGAGCTGGACAGGAACTATGGCTACACCTTC
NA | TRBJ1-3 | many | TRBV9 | CASSEFAGSSGNTIYF | TGTGCCAGCAGCGAGTTTGCGGGGAGCTCTGGAAACACCATATATTTT
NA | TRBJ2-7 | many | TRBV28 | CASSYGLSLPLNYEQYF | TGTGCCAGCAGTTACGGACTTTCCCTTCCCCTTAACTACGAGCAGTACTTC
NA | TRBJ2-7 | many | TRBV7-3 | CASSFGWGYEQYF | TGTGCCAGCAGCTTTGGATGGGGCTACGAGCAGTACTTC
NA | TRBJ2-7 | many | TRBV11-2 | CASSQYRYSYEQYF | TGTGCCAGCAGCCAGTACAGATACTCCTACGAGCAGTACTTC
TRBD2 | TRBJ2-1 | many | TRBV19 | CASDPSGGVYNEQFF | TGTGCCAGTGATCCTTCGGGAGGAGTATACAATGAGCAGTTCTTC
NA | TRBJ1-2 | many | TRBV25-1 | CASSERRGNGYTF | TGTGCCAGCAGTGAACGGCGGGGTAACGGCTACACCTTC
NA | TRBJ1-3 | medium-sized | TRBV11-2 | CASSGDRNSGNTIYF | TGTGCCAGCTCTGGTGACAGGAACTCTGGAAACACCATATATTTT
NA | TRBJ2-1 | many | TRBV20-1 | CSAKGPLPEQFF | TGCAGTGCTAAGGGACCTCTACCCGAGCAGTTCTTC
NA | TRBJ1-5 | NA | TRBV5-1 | CASSLAPGQPQHF | TGCGCCAGCAGCTTGGCCCCGGGGCAGCCCCAGCATTTT
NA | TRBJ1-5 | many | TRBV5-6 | CASSLGSSNQPQHF | TGTGCCAGCAGCTTGGGCAGCAGCAATCAGCCCCAGCATTTT
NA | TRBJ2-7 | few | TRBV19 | CASSIHLGSYEQYF | TGTGCCAGTAGTATACATTTGGGCTCCTACGAGCAGTACTTC
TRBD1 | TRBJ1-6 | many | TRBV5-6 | CASSSRQGGYNSPLHF | TGTGCCAGCAGCTCCAGACAGGGGGGGTATAATTCACCCCTCCACTTT
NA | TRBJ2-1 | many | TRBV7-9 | CASSLNPTSQKQFF | TGTGCCAGCAGCTTAAACCCCACTAGTCAGAAGCAGTTCTTC
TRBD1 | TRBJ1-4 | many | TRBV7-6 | CASSSGQGHEKLFF | TGTGCCAGCAGCTCGGGACAGGGACATGAAAAACTGTTTTTT
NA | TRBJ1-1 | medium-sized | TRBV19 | CASSIGKEQAFF | TGTGCCAGTAGTATAGGGAAAGAACAAGCTTTCTTT
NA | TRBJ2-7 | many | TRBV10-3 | CAISETRISYEQYF | TGTGCCATCAGTGAGACCCGAATTTCCTACGAGCAGTACTTC
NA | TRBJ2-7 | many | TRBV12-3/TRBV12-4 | CASSPSSEQYF | TGTGCCAGCAGTCCCAGCAGCGAGCAGTACTTC
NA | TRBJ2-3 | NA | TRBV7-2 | CASSLISSDTQYF | TGTGCCAGCAGCTTAATTTCCTCAGATACGCAGTATTTT
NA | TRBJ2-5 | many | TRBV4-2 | CASSQRRDSGTQYF | TGTGCCAGCAGCCAACGGAGGGACTCAGGGACCCAGTACTTC
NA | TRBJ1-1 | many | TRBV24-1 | CAAARGAGTEAFF | TGTGCCGCCGCACGGGGGGCAGGGACTGAAGCTTTCTTT
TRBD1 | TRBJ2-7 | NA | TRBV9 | CASNPSGTGIEQYF | TGTGCCAGCAACCCCAGTGGGACAGGGATCGAGCAGTACTTC
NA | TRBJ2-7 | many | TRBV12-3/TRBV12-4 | CASSLLGYEQYF | TGTGCCAGCAGTTTGTTGGGGTACGAGCAGTACTTC
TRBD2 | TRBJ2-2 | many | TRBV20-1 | CSATSGNLGTGELFF | TGCAGTGCTACAAGCGGGAACCTTGGCACCGGGGAGCTGTTTTTT
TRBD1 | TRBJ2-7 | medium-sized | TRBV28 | CASSLDYGTGLHEQYF | TGTGCCAGCAGCCTCGATTATGGGACAGGGCTCCACGAGCAGTACTTC
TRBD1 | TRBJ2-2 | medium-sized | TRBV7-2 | CASSLRDSYTGELFF | TGTGCCAGCAGCCTAAGGGACAGTTACACCGGGGAGCTGTTTTTT
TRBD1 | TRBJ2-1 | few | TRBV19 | CASSIDSGQGLNEQFF | TGTGCCAGTAGTATAGACTCGGGACAGGGATTAAATGAGCAGTTCTTC
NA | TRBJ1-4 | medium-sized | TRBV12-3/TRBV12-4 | CASSLGRQSNEKLFF | TGTGCCAGCAGTTTGGGCCGACAGAGTAATGAAAAACTGTTTTTT
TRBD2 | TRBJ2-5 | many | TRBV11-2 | CASRTTLAGGPRETQYF | TGTGCCAGCAGGACGACCCTAGCGGGAGGGCCCCGAGAGACCCAGTACTTC
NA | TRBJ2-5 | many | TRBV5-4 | CASSSPPESETQYF | TGTGCCAGCAGCTCGCCGCCGGAGTCGGAGACCCAGTACTTC
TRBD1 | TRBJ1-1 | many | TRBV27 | CASSLNNRGNTEAFF | TGTGCCAGCAGTTTAAATAACAGGGGGAACACTGAAGCTTTCTTT
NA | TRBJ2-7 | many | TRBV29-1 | CSVGPRGGEQYF | TGCAGCGTTGGCCCACGCGGCGGAGAGCAGTACTTC
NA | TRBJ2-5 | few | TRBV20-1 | CSARDLLQLETQYF | TGCAGTGCTAGAGATCTTCTGCAGTTGGAGACCCAGTACTTC
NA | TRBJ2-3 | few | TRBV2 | CASKESTSTDTQYF | TGTGCCAGCAAAGAATCGACTAGCACAGATACGCAGTATTTT
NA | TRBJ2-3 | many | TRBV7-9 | CASSLPGYTQYF | TGTGCCAGCAGTCTTCCGGGATATACGCAGTATTTT
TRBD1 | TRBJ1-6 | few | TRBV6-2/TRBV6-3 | CASRLLTGADNSPLHF | TGTGCCAGCCGACTTCTAACAGGGGCGGATAATTCACCCCTCCACTTT
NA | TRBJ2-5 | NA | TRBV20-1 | CSARSLRVLETQYF | TGCAGTGCTCGGAGCTTGCGAGTATTAGAGACCCAGTACTTC
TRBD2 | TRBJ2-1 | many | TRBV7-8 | CASSLAGGDNEQFF | TGTGCCAGCAGCCTAGCGGGGGGAGACAATGAGCAGTTCTTC
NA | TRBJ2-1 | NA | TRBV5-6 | CASSFLPSSYNEQFF | TGTGCCAGCAGCTTTCTCCCAAGCTCCTACAATGAGCAGTTCTTC
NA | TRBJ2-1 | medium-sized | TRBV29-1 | CSVAGTHYNEQFF | TGCAGCGTTGCAGGGACACACTACAATGAGCAGTTCTTC
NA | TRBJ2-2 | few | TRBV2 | CALTRLSGTGELFF | TGTGCCCTCACCCGCTTGTCGGGCACCGGGGAGCTGTTTTTT
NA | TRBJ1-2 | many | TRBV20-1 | CSARDQRNSVNYGYTF | TGCAGTGCTAGAGATCAGCGTAACAGCGTTAACTATGGCTACACCTTC
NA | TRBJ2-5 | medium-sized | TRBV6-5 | CASGGETEYF | TGTGCCAGCGGAGGGGAGACCGAGTACTTC
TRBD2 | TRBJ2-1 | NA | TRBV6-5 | CASSPTSGTPYNEQFF | TGTGCCAGCAGCCCGACTAGCGGTACCCCCTACAATGAGCAGTTCTTC
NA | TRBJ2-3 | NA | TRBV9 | CASSVVRARWVHTDTQYF | TGTGCCAGCAGCGTCGTCAGGGCAAGGTGGGTCCACACAGATACGCAGTATTTT
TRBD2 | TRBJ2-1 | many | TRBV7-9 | CASSSPLAGDHNEQFF | TGTGCCAGCAGCTCGCCCCTAGCGGGAGACCACAATGAGCAGTTCTTC